The source of this TCR beta chain is a study of breast tumors, draining lymph nodes, adjacent tissues. At least ten counts were recorded for this clonotype. Antigen unknown. Unmatched junction bases numbered 6, after V lost 1 base and J lost 0 bases. The CDR3 is 17 residues long. Study-wide results and caveats: The data were judged consistent with most tumor T cells coming from lymph node and expanding in tumor. Compared with lymph nodes, tumors were less diverse; compared with nontumor tissue, more.

A single record per CDR3 protein comes from TCRdb applying MiXCR to the multiplex PCR reads. The sample has some 38,000 distinct CDR3 sequences, around 35% seen once. The chain uses TRBV12-3 or TRBV12-4 and TRBJ1-5; 7 nucleotides match TRBD1. This sequence was found in a female donor with breast cancer. Some clones in this sample may be carry-over from other donors' samples. Sequenced sample: breast tumor tissue. The CDR3 coding sequence is TGTGCCAGCAGTTTAGACAGGGGAGGCGATAGCAATCAGCCCCAGCATTTT. Translating it yields CASSLDRGGDSNQPQHF.